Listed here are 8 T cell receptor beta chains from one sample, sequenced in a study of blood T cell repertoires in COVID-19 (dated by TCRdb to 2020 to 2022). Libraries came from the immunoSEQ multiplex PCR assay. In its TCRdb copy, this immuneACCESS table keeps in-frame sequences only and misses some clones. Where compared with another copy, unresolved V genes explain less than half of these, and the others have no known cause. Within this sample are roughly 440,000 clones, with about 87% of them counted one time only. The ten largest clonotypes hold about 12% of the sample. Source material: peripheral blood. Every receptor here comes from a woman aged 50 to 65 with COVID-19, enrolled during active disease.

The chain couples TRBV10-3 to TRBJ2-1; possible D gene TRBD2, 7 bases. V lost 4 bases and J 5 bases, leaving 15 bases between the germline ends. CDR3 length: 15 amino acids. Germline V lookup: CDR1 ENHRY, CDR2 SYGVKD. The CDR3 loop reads CAISGTGGTDNEQFF. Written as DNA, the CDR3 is TGTGCCATCAGTGGGACGGGGGGCACCGACAATGAGCAGTTCTTC.

The CDR3 sequence is CSAPEQETQYF. CDR3 sequence (DNA): TGCAGTGCTCCCGAGCAAGAGACCCAGTACTTC. The chain uses TRBV20-1 and TRBJ2-5; D gene ambiguous. The CDR3 extends over 11 amino acids. Trimming removed 5 bases at V and 2 bases at J, with 6 bases between. Germline loops: CDR1 DFQATT, CDR2 SNEGSKA (reference sequence).

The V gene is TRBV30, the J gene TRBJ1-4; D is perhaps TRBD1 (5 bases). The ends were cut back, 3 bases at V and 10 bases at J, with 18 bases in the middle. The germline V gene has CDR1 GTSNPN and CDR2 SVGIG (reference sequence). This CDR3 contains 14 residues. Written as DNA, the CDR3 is TGTGCCTGGAGGGGGTGGGAGATCGGGGGAAAACTGTTTTTT. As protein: CAWRGWEIGGKLFF.

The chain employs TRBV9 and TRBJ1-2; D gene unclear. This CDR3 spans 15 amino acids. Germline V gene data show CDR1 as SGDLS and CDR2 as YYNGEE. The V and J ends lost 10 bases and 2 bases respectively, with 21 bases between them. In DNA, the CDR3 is TGTGCCTCAGGTGGTGGAGGAGGGATGAACTATGGCTACACCTTC. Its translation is CASGGGGGMNYGYTF. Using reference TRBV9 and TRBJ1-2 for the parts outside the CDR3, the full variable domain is DSGVTQTPKHLITATGQRVTLRCSPRSGDLSVYWYQQSLDQGLQFLIQYYNGEERAKGNILERFSAQQFPDLHSELNLSSLELGDSALYFCASGGGGGMNYGYTFGSGTRLTVV.

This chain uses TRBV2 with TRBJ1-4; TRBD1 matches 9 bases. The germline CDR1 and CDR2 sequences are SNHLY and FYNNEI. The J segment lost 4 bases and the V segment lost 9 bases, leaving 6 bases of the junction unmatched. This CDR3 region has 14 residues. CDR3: CARGGQGFNEKLFF. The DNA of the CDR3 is TGTGCCAGGGGGGGACAGGGTTTTAATGAAAAACTGTTTTTT.

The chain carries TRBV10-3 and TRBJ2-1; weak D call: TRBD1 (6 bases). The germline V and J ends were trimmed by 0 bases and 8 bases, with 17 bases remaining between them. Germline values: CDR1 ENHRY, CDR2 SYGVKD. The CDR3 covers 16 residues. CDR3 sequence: CAISESPGQPGHEQFF. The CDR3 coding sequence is TGTGCCATCAGTGAGTCACCGGGACAACCTGGGCATGAGCAGTTCTTC.

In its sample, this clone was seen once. The CDR3 loop is CASSLSGPGRSPLHF. CDR3 DNA sequence: TGCGCCAGCAGCTTGAGTGGGCCAGGTCGGTCACCCCTCCACTTT. The chain combines TRBV5-1 with TRBJ1-6; D is unresolved. This CDR3 has 15 amino acids. CDR1 and CDR2 from the germline V gene are SGHRS and YFSETQ. V was pared by 1 base and J by 10 bases, with 15 bases between.

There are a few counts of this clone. The CDR3 region is CASGGADTGELFF. CDR3 bases: TGTGCCAGCGGAGGCGCGGACACCGGGGAGCTGTTTTTT. The genes are TRBV2 and TRBJ2-2; tentatively, D is TRBD2 (5 bases). With 8 bases removed from V and 3 bases from J, the gap between germline ends came to 10 bases. The CDR3 consists of 13 residues. Germline-derived CDR1 and CDR2 are SNHLY and FYNNEI.